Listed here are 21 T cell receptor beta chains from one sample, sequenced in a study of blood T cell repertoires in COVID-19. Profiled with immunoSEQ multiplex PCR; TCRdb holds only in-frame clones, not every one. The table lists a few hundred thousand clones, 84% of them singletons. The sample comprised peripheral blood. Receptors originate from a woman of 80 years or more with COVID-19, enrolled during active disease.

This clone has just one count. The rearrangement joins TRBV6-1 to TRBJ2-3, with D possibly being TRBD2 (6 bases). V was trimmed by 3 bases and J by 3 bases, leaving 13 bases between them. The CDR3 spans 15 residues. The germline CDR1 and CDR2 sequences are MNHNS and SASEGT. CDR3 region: CASSDGAGRTDTQYF. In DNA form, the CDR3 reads TGTGCCAGCAGTGACGGTGCAGGGAGGACAGATACGCAGTATTTT.

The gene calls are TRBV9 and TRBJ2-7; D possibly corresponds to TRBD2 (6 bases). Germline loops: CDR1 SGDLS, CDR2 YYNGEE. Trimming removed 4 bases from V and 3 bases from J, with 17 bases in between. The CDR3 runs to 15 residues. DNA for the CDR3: TGTGCCAGCAGCCCTAAGGCCGGGACTGGCTACGAGCAGTACTTC. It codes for CASSPKAGTGYEQYF.

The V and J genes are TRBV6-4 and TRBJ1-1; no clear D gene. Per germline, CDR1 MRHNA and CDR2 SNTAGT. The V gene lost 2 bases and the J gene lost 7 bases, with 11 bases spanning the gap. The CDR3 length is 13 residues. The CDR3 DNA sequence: TGTGCCAGCAGTGACGAGGGAATCGGTGAAGCTTTCTTT. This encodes CASSDEGIGEAFF.

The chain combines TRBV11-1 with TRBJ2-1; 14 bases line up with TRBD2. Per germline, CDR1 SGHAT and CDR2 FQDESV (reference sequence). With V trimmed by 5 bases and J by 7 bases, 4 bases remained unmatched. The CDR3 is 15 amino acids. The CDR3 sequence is CASSVGLAGENEQFF. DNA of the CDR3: TGTGCCAGCAGCGTGGGACTAGCGGGGGAGAATGAGCAGTTCTTC.

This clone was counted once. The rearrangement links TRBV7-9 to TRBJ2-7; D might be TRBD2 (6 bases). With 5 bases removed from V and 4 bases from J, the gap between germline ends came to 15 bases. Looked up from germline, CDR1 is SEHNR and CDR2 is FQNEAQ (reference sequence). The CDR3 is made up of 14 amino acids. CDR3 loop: CASSRGAPLYEQYF. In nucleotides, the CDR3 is TGTGCCAGCAGCCGCGGGGCCCCATTGTACGAGCAGTACTTC.

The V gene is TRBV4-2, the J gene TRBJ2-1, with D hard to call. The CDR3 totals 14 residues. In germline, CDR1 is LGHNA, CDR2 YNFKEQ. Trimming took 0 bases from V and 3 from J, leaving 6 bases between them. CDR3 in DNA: TGTGCCAGCAGCCAAGAACCCTACTACAATGAGCAGTTCTTC. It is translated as CASSQEPYYNEQFF.

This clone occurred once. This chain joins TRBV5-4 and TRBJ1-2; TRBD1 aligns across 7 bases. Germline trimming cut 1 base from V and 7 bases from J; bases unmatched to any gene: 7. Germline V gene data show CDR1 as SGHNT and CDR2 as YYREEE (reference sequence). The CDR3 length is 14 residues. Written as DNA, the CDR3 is TGTGCCAGCAGCTTGTGGGCAGGGGGAGGTGGCTACACCTTC. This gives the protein CASSLWAGGGGYTF. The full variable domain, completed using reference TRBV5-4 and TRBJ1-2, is ETGVTQSPTHLIKTRGQQVTLRCSSQSGHNTVSWYQQALGQGPQFIFQYYREEENGRGNFPPRFSGLQFPNYSSELNVNALELDDSALYLCASSLWAGGGGYTFGSGTRLTVV.

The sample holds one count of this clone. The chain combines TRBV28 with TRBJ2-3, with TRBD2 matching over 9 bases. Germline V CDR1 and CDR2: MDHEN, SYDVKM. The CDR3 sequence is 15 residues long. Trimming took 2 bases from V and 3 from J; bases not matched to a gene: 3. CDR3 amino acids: CASSLRRGGTDTQYF. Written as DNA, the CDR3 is TGTGCCAGCAGTTTAAGGCGGGGGGGAACAGATACGCAGTATTTT.

The CDR3 is CASRITSSVNYGYTF. DNA of the CDR3: TGTGCCAGCCGCATAACCTCGTCGGTAAACTATGGCTACACCTTC. J is TRBJ1-2 and V is TRBV6-5; D is unresolved. Germline CDR1 is MNHEY and CDR2 is SVGAGI. CDR3 length: 15 amino acids. Trimming cost V 8 bases and J 2 bases, with 18 bases left between them.

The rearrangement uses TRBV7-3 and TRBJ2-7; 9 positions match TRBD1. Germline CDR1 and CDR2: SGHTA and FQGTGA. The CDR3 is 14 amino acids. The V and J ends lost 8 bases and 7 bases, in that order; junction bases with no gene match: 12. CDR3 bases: TGTGCCAGCTCCCTAACAGGGGGCTTGGATGAGCAGTACTTC. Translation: CASSLTGGLDEQYF.

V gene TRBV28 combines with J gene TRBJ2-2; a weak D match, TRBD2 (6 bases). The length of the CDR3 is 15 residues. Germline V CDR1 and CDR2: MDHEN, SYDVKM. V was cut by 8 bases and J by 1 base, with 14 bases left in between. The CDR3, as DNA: TGTGCCAGCGGAGGGTTCCCGGGGAACACCGGGGAGCTGTTTTTT. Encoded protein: CASGGFPGNTGELFF. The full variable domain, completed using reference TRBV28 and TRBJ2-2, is DVKVTQSSRYLVKRTGEKVFLECVQDMDHENMFWYRQDPGLGLRLIYFSYDVKMKEKGDIPEGYSVSREKKERFSLILESASTNQTSMYLCASGGFPGNTGELFFGEGSRLTVL.

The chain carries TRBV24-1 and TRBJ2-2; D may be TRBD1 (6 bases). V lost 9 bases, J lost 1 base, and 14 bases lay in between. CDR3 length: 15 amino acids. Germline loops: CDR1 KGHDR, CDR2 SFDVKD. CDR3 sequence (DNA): TGTGCCACCGAACAAGGGGGTTTGAACACCGGGGAGCTGTTTTTT. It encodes CATEQGGLNTGELFF.

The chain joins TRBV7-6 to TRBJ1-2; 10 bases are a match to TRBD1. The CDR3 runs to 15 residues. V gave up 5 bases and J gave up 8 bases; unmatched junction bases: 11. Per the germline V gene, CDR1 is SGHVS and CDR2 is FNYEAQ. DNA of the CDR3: TGTGCCAGCAGCCCAGGGACAGGGGACTGGGGGGGCTACACCTTC. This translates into CASSPGTGDWGGYTF.

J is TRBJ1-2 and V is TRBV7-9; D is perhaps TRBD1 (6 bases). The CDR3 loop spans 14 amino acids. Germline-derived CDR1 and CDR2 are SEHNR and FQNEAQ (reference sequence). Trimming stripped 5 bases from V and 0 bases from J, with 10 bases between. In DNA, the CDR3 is TGTGCCAGCAGCCACAGGACAGCTAACTATGGCTACACCTTC. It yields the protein CASSHRTANYGYTF.

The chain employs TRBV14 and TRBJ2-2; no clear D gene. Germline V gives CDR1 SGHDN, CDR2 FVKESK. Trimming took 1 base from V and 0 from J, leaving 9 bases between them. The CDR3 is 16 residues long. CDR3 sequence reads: CASSQARPANTGELFF. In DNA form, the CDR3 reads TGTGCCAGCAGCCAAGCTAGGCCAGCGAACACCGGGGAGCTGTTTTTT.

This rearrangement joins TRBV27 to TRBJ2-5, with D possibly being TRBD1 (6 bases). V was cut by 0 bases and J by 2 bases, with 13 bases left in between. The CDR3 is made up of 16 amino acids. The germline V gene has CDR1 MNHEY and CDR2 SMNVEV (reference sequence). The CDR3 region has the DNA TGTGCCAGCAGTTTATCGTTGGGCAGGGGACAAGAGACCCAGTACTTC. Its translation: CASSLSLGRGQETQYF.

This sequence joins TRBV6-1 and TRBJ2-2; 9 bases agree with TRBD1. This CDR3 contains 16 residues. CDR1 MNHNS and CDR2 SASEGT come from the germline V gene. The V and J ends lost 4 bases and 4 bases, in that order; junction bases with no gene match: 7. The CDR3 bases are TGTGCCAGCAGTGCGGACAGGGGAATAATCACCGGGGAGCTGTTTTTT. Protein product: CASSADRGIITGELFF.

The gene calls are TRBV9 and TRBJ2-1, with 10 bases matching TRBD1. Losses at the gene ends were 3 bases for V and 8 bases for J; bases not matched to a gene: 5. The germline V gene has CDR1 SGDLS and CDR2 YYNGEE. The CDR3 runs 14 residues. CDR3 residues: CASSAGQGRDEQFF. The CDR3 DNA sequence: TGTGCCAGCAGCGCGGGACAGGGGCGTGATGAGCAGTTCTTC.

CDR3 in amino acids: CASSADRGPYGYTF. As DNA, the CDR3 is TGTGCCAGCAGCGCCGACAGGGGACCGTATGGCTACACCTTC. V is TRBV6-2 or TRBV6-3 and J is TRBJ1-2; 8 bases align to TRBD1. Germline CDR1 MNHEY, CDR2 SVGEGT. This CDR3 is 14 amino acids long. The ends lost 6 bases at V and 5 bases at J; junction bases unmatched: 8.

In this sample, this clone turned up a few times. The CDR3 region is CASSTQGGSEQYF. The CDR3 DNA is TGTGCCAGCTCGACCCAGGGGGGTAGCGAGCAGTACTTC. The chain couples TRBV18 to TRBJ2-7, with D possibly being TRBD1 (7 bases). The CDR3 has 13 amino acids. Germline loops: CDR1 KGHSH, CDR2 LQKENI. The V end lost 6 bases, the J end lost 6 bases, and 15 bases lay between the germline ends. The full variable domain, rest sourced from reference TRBV18 and TRBJ2-7, is NAGVMQNPRHLVRRRGQEARLRCSPMKGHSHVYWYRQLPEEGLKFMVYLQKENIIDESGMPKERFSAEFPKEGPSILRIQQVVRGDSAAYFCASSTQGGSEQYFGPGTRLTVT.

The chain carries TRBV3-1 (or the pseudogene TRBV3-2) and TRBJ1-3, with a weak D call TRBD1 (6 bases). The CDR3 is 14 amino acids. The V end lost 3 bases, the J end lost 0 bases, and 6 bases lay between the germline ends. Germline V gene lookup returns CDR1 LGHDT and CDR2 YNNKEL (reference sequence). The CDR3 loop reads CASSQDSSGNTIYF. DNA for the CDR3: TGTGCCAGCAGCCAGGACAGCTCTGGAAACACCATATATTTT.